The 27 T cell receptor beta chains presented below share a single source sample, sequenced in a study of graft-versus-host responses after intestinal transplantation. Antigens for these TCRs are unknown. The protocol was immunoSEQ multiplex PCR, while the TCRdb copy is restricted to in-frame clones and leaves out a portion. The data contain 80,000 to 100,000 clones, 85% to 90% of them singletons. This material consisted of unstimulated CD4+ T cells sorted from spleen or lymph node cells, taken before intestinal transplant. These receptors came from a human donor who received an intestinal transplant.

This rearrangement joins TRBV5-1 to TRBJ2-1, with D unresolved. CDR3 length: 16 residues. CDR1 SGHRS and CDR2 YFSETQ come from the germline V gene. V lost 3 bases, J lost 4 bases, and 17 bases lay in between. The CDR3 DNA is TGCGCCAGCAGCTCCCATTACCCACCCACTTACAATGAGCAGTTCTTC. Translation: CASSSHYPPTYNEQFF.

V is TRBV7-2 and J is TRBJ2-7, with D possibly TRBD1 on 7 matching bases. The V gene lost 5 bases and the J gene lost 2 bases, with 13 bases spanning the gap. This CDR3 region has 14 residues. The germline V gene has CDR1 SGHTA and CDR2 FQGNSA. The CDR3 nucleotides read TGTGCCAGCAGCGGGGCAGGGGGGACCTACGAGCAGTACTTC. Translation gives CASSGAGGTYEQYF.

This clone was observed a single time. The chain employs TRBV29-1 and TRBJ1-1; tentative D call: TRBD1 (6 bases). CDR1 is SQVTM and CDR2 is ANQGSEA in the germline V gene. The CDR3 covers 12 residues. The V gene lost 6 bases and the J gene lost 4 bases, with 12 bases spanning the gap. CDR3 nucleotide sequence: TGCAGCGTCGGTGGACAGCTCACTGAAGCTTTCTTT. Its translation is CSVGGQLTEAFF.

On this clone: The junction departs from germline at one end; a sequencing error may be responsible. The rearrangement joins TRBV7-7 to TRBJ2-1; 8 nucleotides agree with TRBD2. CDR1 is SSHAT, CDR2 FNYEAQ, per germline (reference sequence). The CDR3 extends over 14 amino acids. The CDR3 reads CASSRAGEYNEQFF. Written as DNA, the CDR3 is TGTGCTAGCAGTAGAGCGGGAGAGTACAATGAGCAGTTCTTC.

As concerns this clone: Other DNA sequences in the same sample also yield this CDR3. The chain uses TRBV7-9 and TRBJ2-5; no clear D. Per the germline V gene, CDR1 is SEHNR and CDR2 is FQNEAQ (reference sequence). Trimming took 1 base from V and 5 from J, leaving 5 bases between them. This CDR3 spans 12 amino acids. CDR3 sequence: CASSLVSETQYF. The CDR3 DNA sequence: TGTGCCAGCAGCTTAGTCTCGGAGACCCAGTACTTC.

This chain links TRBV5-8 with TRBJ1-2, with 8 bases lining up with TRBD1. V lost 2 bases, J lost 4 bases, and 16 bases stayed unmatched. This CDR3 has 18 residues. Germline CDR1 is SGHTS and CDR2 is YDEGEE. The CDR3 coding sequence is TGTGCCAGCAGCTTTAAAGGGGCAGGGGGCGCATCTACCTATGGCTACACCTTC. Translation gives CASSFKGAGGASTYGYTF.

The J gene is TRBJ2-1, the V gene TRBV6-5, with a tentative D call TRBD2 (6 bases). V gave up 0 bases and J gave up 4 bases, with 13 bases separating them. CDR1 MNHEY and CDR2 SVGAGI come from the germline V gene. CDR3 length: 16 residues. This chain's CDR3 is CASSYSRRGSYNEQFF. The DNA of the CDR3 is TGTGCCAGCAGTTACTCGAGGCGGGGATCATACAATGAGCAGTTCTTC.

In DNA, the CDR3 is TGTGCCAGCAGCTTGGGTATGAACACTGAAGCTTTCTTT. Translating gives CASSLGMNTEAFF. The V and J genes are TRBV5-4 and TRBJ1-1; unclear D gene. Trimming shortened V by 0 bases and J by 0 bases, and 3 bases separated the two germline ends. Germline CDR1 is SGHNT and CDR2 is YYREEE (reference sequence). The CDR3 runs to 13 residues. The complete variable domain, with remaining parts taken from reference TRBV5-4 and TRBJ1-1, reads ETGVTQSPTHLIKTRGQQVTLRCSSQSGHNTVSWYQQALGQGPQFIFQYYREEENGRGNFPPRFSGLQFPNYSSELNVNALELDDSALYLCASSLGMNTEAFFGQGTRLTVV.

The chain joins TRBV28 to TRBJ2-2; TRBD1 aligns across 8 bases. The V gene end was trimmed by 3 bases and the J gene end by 0 bases; junction bases not matched to a gene: 3. Germline V gene data show CDR1 as MDHEN and CDR2 as SYDVKM. The CDR3 is made up of 16 amino acids. The CDR3 coding sequence is TGTGCCAGCAGTTTTTTGACAGGGGCGAACACCGGGGAGCTGTTTTTT. Translation: CASSFLTGANTGELFF.

Concerning this clone: This sample also contains other DNA sequences that code for the same CDR3. The chain uses TRBV5-1 and TRBJ2-5, with no clear D. Germline V gene sequence: CDR1 SGHRS, CDR2 YFSETQ. The CDR3 length is 14 residues. Trimming removed 1 base at V and 1 base at J, with 8 bases between. The CDR3 DNA reads as TGCGCCAGCAGCTTGTTTTCAGGCCAAGAGACCCAGTACTTC. Translated, it gives CASSLFSGQETQYF.

This clone appeared a few times. The CDR3: CASSVGQGAFDEQYF. CDR3 nucleotide sequence: TGTGCCAGCAGTGTCGGGCAGGGGGCGTTCGACGAGCAGTACTTC. The chain carries TRBV6-1 and TRBJ2-7; 8 bases match TRBD1. This CDR3 is built from 15 residues. The V gene end was trimmed by 4 bases and the J gene end by 5 bases; junction bases not matched to a gene: 10. CDR1 is MNHNS, CDR2 SASEGT, per germline.

The chain links TRBV5-1 to TRBJ1-1; possible D gene TRBD1, 6 bases. Germline loops: CDR1 SGHRS, CDR2 YFSETQ. Trimming took off 1 base at V and 8 bases at J, with 12 bases between the two ends. The CDR3 runs to 13 residues. The CDR3 loop reads CASSLLRDMEAFF. The CDR3 region has the DNA TGCGCCAGCAGCTTGTTACGGGACATGGAAGCTTTCTTT. The full variable domain, in which reference TRBV5-1 and TRBJ1-1 provide the parts outside the CDR3, is KAGVTQTPRYLIKTRGQQVTLSCSPISGHRSVSWYQQTPGQGLQFLFEYFSETQRNKGNFPGRFSGRQFSNSRSEMNVSTLELGDSALYLCASSLLRDMEAFFGQGTRLTVV.

This chain links TRBV11-2 with TRBJ2-7; tentatively, D is TRBD1 (5 bases). Germline V gene sequence: CDR1 SGHAT, CDR2 FQNNGV. V was trimmed by 0 bases and J by 5 bases, leaving 5 bases between them. There are 12 residues in the CDR3. CDR3 coding DNA: TGTGCCAGCAGCTTAGACAGGGACGAGCAGTACTTC. Translating it yields CASSLDRDEQYF.

The chain employs TRBV5-4 and TRBJ1-1; D is unresolved. This CDR3 region has 13 residues. The germline CDR1 and CDR2 sequences are SGHNT and YYREEE (reference sequence). V was shortened by 1 base and J by 0 bases, with 4 bases between the two germline ends. The DNA of the CDR3 is TGTGCCAGCAGCTTGACGGTGAACACTGAAGCTTTCTTT. Translated, it gives CASSLTVNTEAFF.

The gene calls are TRBV30 and TRBJ1-2, with D hard to call. The CDR3 contains 13 residues. Germline V gene data show CDR1 as GTSNPN and CDR2 as SVGIG (reference sequence). The ends were cut back, 4 bases at V and 1 base at J, with 10 bases in the middle. The CDR3 nucleotides read TGTGCCTGGATCGGGAAGGATAACTATGGCTACACCTTC. Translation: CAWIGKDNYGYTF.

This sequence joins TRBV5-1 and TRBJ2-1, with D unresolved. The CDR3 loop spans 12 amino acids. Trimming pared 5 bases from V and 13 bases from J, leaving 16 bases between. CDR1 and CDR2 (germline): SGHRS, YFSETQ. The CDR3 region is CASSSDPLVQFF. For the CDR3, the DNA is TGCGCCAGCAGTTCTGACCCCCTAGTACAGTTCTTC.

V and J are TRBV28 and TRBJ2-3, with 7 bases identical to TRBD2. CDR1 MDHEN and CDR2 SYDVKM come from the germline V gene. There are 14 residues in the CDR3. J was trimmed by 7 bases and V by 2 bases; bases with no gene match: 6. The CDR3 sequence: CASSLGGGPNTQYF. The CDR3 coding sequence is TGTGCCAGCAGTTTAGGGGGAGGGCCAAATACGCAGTATTTT.

The chain joins TRBV28 to TRBJ1-5; TRBD1 aligns across 10 bases. V lost 8 bases, J lost 3 bases, and 19 bases stayed unmatched. CDR1 and CDR2 (germline): MDHEN, SYDVKM. The CDR3 runs to 19 residues. The CDR3 here is CASLPSPGTGEGANQPQHF. CDR3 DNA sequence: TGTGCCAGCCTCCCTTCCCCGGGGACAGGGGAAGGGGCCAATCAGCCCCAGCATTTT.

The chain employs TRBV27 and TRBJ2-1, with D perhaps matching TRBD2 (7 bases). The CDR3 has 17 amino acids. Germline lookup yields CDR1 MNHEY and CDR2 SMNVEV (reference sequence). V was trimmed by 2 bases and J by 3 bases, leaving 17 bases between them. The CDR3 DNA is TGTGCCAGCAGTTTAATCGTGGGAGGGGGAGGCTACAATGAGCAGTTCTTC. Amino acid sequence: CASSLIVGGGGYNEQFF.

The rearrangement links TRBV5-1 to TRBJ2-1; no clear D. Germline CDR1 is SGHRS and CDR2 is YFSETQ. The length of the CDR3 is 13 residues. Trimming pared 2 bases from V and 7 bases from J, leaving 10 bases between. The CDR3 DNA is TGCGCCAGCAGCTTCGACAACCCAAATGAGCAGTTCTTC. Protein: CASSFDNPNEQFF.

V gene TRBV15 combines with J gene TRBJ1-2; a weak D match, TRBD1 (6 bases). Trimming stripped 0 bases from V and 8 bases from J, with 13 bases between. The CDR3 runs 14 residues. Germline CDR1 reads LNHNV; CDR2 reads YYDKDF (reference sequence). Here the CDR3 DNA reads TGTGCCACCAGCAGAGATTATACGCAGGGGGGCTACACCTTC. Translation gives CATSRDYTQGGYTF.

V gene TRBV5-1 combines with J gene TRBJ1-1; no definite D call. The germline V gene has CDR1 SGHRS and CDR2 YFSETQ. V lost 0 bases and J lost 7, with 10 bases in between. This CDR3 contains 13 residues. CDR3 amino acids: CASSLGAVYEAFF. Here the CDR3 DNA reads TGCGCCAGCAGCTTGGGGGCTGTATATGAAGCTTTCTTT.

The gene calls are TRBV28 and TRBJ2-6; 7 positions match TRBD2. Germline CDR1 and CDR2: MDHEN and SYDVKM. This CDR3 has 14 residues. With V trimmed by 10 bases and J by 2 bases, 5 bases remained unmatched. This CDR3 is CATWGGAGANVLTF. The CDR3 DNA reads TGTGCCACCTGGGGGGGGGCTGGGGCCAACGTCCTGACTTTC. Using reference TRBV28 and TRBJ2-6 for the parts outside the CDR3, the full variable domain is DVKVTQSSRYLVKRTGEKVFLECVQDMDHENMFWYRQDPGLGLRLIYFSYDVKMKEKGDIPEGYSVSREKKERFSLILESASTNQTSMYLCATWGGAGANVLTFGAGSRLTVL.

The chain is built from TRBV19 and TRBJ1-2, with TRBD1 as a possible D gene (5 bases). With 4 bases removed from V and 7 bases from J, the gap between germline ends came to 13 bases. Germline CDR1 and CDR2: LNHDA and SQIVND (reference sequence). This CDR3 region has 13 residues. The CDR3 sequence: CASSTDGGTGYTF. The CDR3 DNA is TGTGCCAGTAGTACCGACGGCGGGACTGGCTACACCTTC. The full variable domain, with the rest looked up from reference TRBV19 and TRBJ1-2, is DGGITQSPKYLFRKEGQNVTLSCEQNLNHDAMYWYRQDPGQGLRLIYYSQIVNDFQKGDIAEGYSVSREKKESFPLTVTSAQKNPTAFYLCASSTDGGTGYTFGSGTRLTVV.

This chain connects TRBV28 to TRBJ2-1, with TRBD2 matching 7 bases. The CDR3 is made up of 15 amino acids. V gave up 0 bases and J gave up 5 bases; unmatched junction bases: 4. Germline V gene lookup returns CDR1 MDHEN and CDR2 SYDVKM. CDR3 sequence: CASSLWGGDNNEQFF. In DNA form, the CDR3 reads TGTGCCAGCAGTTTATGGGGAGGGGATAACAATGAGCAGTTCTTC.

The chain has TRBV28 and TRBJ1-1; the D gene is possibly TRBD1 (5 bases). V lost 7 bases, J lost 7 bases, and 19 bases lay in between. CDR1 and CDR2 from the germline V gene are MDHEN and SYDVKM. CDR3 size: 14 residues. CDR3 region: CASKWEGRESEAFF. In nucleotides, the CDR3 is TGTGCCAGCAAATGGGAGGGGCGCGAAAGTGAAGCTTTCTTT.

This chain joins TRBV6-6 and TRBJ2-2, with TRBD1 identical over 8 bases. CDR1 MNHNY and CDR2 SVGAGI come from the germline V gene (reference sequence). The CDR3 spans 16 residues. The V segment lost 6 bases and the J segment 3 bases; nucleotides outside the gene matches: 9. Here the CDR3 reads CASSKRQGRDTGELFF. In DNA form, the CDR3 reads TGTGCCAGCAGCAAACGACAGGGGCGGGACACCGGGGAGCTGTTTTTT.